This TCR beta chain emerged from a study of spatial heterogeneity in lung cancer (dated by TCRdb to about 2019). Broadly, across the study: Beta-chain transcripts were consistently detected in greater numbers than alpha-chain transcripts, which likely reflects a higher abundance of beta-chain transcripts. In the raw uncorrected reads, each unique combination of TCR and UMI appeared more than ten times on average. In non-small cell lung cancer, the study quantitatively compared TCR alpha and beta repertoires across several tumor regions, matched nontumor lung, and blood. TCR repertoire features were related to nonsynonymous mutation counts determined by whole-exome sequencing of tumor tissue. Both alpha and beta chains were TCR-sequenced in about 240 tumor regions, fewer than 80 matched nontumor lung samples and around 54 PBMC samples obtained at surgery. The investigation overall reported the following: Additional single-cell paired TCR alpha and beta sequencing was considered necessary to confirm, at a functional level, the hypothesis that regional TCRs recognize regional mutations.

Taken with the paper, the label for time point translates to: sample taken at primary tumor resection. Donors were some 78 patients with early-stage, untreated non-small cell lung cancer from the lung TRACERx cohort. Whole RNA extracted from tumor and nontumor lung tissue, or from cryopreserved PBMC samples, was used for TCR sequencing without cell sorting. Only patients with enough RNA available from two or more tumor regions were chosen for TCR sequencing. Before being selected, tumor and adjacent nontumor lung specimens were reviewed by a lung pathologist. To note about this clonotype: Its antigen remains undetermined. The record has no base qualities; no much larger clone is one base away.

The CDR3, from cysteine to phenylalanine, totals 12 residues. The read is trimmed to its CDR3 DNA, 36 bases read in frame from base 1. In the germline V gene, CDR1 corresponds to SGHDN and CDR2 to FVKESK. V gives up 1 base and J gives up 4 bases, and the segment between their germline ends measures 4 bases. Libraries were built with 5' RACE. Sequencing took place on a NextSeq 500. In the TCR library protocol, a unique molecular identifier was attached to each TCR cDNA molecule so that PCR and sequencing errors could be corrected. As for how the authors treated the data: TCR identification, UMI-based error correction and CDR3 extraction were all carried out with Decombinator tools. Expanded TCRs were defined as those above a frequency of 2 per 1,000, corresponding to the top 1% of the tumor frequency distribution. Renyi diversity was computed with the R vegan package after each repertoire had been subsampled 100 times to 5,000 TCRs. CDR3 similarity networks were built from amino acid triplet string-kernel similarity, connecting CDR3s with pairwise similarity above 0.82. The raw public data were reprocessed by TCRdb itself: fastp quality trimming at Q25, MiXCR clonotype calling, in-frame beta chains only. Identical CDR3 protein sequences are pooled into one entry, listed with their most common genes and DNA. TCRdb's processing, not the authors', yielded these V and J calls. The sample contains roughly 9,800 distinct CDR3 sequences, 6% to 7% of them found a single time. The ten largest clones add up to about 28% of the sample.

Recombination joined TRBV14 with TRBJ1-2, with the D segment identity uncertain. The origin of this receptor is a male donor with early-stage non-small cell lung cancer. The starting material was normal lung tissue next to the tumor, obtained at surgery. This receptor has the CDR3 CASSQVPYGYTF. The bases read TGTGCCAGCAGCCAAGTCCCCTATGGCTACACCTTC.